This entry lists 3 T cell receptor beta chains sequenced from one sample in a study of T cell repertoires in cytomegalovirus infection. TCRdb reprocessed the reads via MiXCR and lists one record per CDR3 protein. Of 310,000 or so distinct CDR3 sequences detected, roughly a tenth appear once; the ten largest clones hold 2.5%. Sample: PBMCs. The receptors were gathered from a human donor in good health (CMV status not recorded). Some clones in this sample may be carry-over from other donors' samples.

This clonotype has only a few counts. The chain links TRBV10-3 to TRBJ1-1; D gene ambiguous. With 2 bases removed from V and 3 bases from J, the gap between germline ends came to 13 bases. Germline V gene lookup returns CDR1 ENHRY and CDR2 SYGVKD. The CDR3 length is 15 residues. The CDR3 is CAISEGSLRDTEAFF. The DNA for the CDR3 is TGTGCCATCAGTGAGGGCAGCCTGAGGGACACTGAAGCTTTCTTT.

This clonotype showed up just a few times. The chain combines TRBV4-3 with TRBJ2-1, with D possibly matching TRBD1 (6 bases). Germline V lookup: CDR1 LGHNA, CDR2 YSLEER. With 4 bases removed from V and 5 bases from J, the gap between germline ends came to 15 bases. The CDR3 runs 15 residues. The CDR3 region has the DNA TGCGCCAGCAGCCCTGACAGGATATCGCACAATGAGCAGTTCTTC. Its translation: CASSPDRISHNEQFF.

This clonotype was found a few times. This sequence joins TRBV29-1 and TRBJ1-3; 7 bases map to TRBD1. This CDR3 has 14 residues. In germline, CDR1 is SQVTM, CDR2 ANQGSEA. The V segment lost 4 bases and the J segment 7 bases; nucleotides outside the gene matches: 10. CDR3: CSVAGGGFDNTIYF. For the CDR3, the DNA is TGCAGCGTTGCAGGAGGGGGCTTTGACAACACCATATATTTT. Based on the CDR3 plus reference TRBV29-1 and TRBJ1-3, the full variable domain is SAVISQKPSRDICQRGTSLTIQCQVDSQVTMMFWYRQQPGQSLTLIATANQGSEATYESGFVIDKFPISRPNLTFSTLTVSNMSPEDSSIYLCSVAGGGFDNTIYFGEGSWLTVV.